These 3 T cell receptor beta chains were sequenced from one sample in a study of T cell changes during pregnancy in multiple sclerosis (dated by TCRdb to between 2018 and 2021). Receptors were amplified or captured by the immunoSEQ multiplex PCR assay. Drawn from immuneACCESS, this table holds only the in-frame rearrangements with V and J called that TCRdb kept. Clones are partly lost; checked studies trace under half to an unresolved V gene and leave the rest unexplained. Across this sample there are around 100,000 clones, with almost 95% seen only once. The ten largest clonotypes hold 0.75% to 0.95% of the sample. The input for sequencing was peripheral blood, taken after pregnancy. Every receptor here comes from a female donor with multiple sclerosis, enrolled in a pregnancy study.

The chain uses TRBV5-1 and TRBJ2-7; 7 nucleotides match TRBD2. Germline assignment: CDR1 SGHRS and CDR2 YFSETQ. The CDR3 extends over 14 amino acids. CDR3 coding DNA: TGCGCTAAGAGTAAGGCTAGCGGAACCTACGAGCAGTACTTC. Its translation: CAKSKASGTYEQYF.

A single count supports this clone. The J gene is TRBJ1-5, the V gene TRBV27; 9 nucleotides align to TRBD1. The CDR3 runs to 16 residues. The ends lost 4 bases at V and 3 bases at J; junction bases unmatched: 7. The V gene's germline CDR1 is MNHEY and CDR2 SMNVEV (reference sequence). CDR3 sequence: CASSSGTGTLNQPQHF. CDR3 nucleotide sequence: TGTGCCAGCAGTTCGGGGACAGGGACTCTCAATCAGCCCCAGCATTTT.

The V gene is TRBV7-3, the J gene TRBJ2-2; D is perhaps TRBD2 (6 bases). The V end lost 3 bases, the J end lost 0 bases, and 11 bases lay between the germline ends. Per germline, CDR1 SGHTA and CDR2 FQGTGA. This CDR3 region has 16 residues. Written as DNA, the CDR3 is TGTGCCAGCAGCTTCCGGACTACCTCGAACACCGGGGAGCTGTTTTTT. This translates into CASSFRTTSNTGELFF.